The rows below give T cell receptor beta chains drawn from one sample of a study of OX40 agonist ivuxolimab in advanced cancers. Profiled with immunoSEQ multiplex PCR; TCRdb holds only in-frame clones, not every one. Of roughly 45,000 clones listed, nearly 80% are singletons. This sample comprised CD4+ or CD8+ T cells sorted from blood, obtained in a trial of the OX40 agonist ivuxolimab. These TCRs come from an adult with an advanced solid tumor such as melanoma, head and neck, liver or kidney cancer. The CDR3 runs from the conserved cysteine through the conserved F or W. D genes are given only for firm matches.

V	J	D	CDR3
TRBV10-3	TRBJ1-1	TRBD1	CAISGERTGLNTEAFF
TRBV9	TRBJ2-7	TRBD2	CASSLGTRSYEQYF
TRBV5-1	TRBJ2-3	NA	CASSLDTSTDTQYF
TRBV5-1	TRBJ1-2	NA	CASSQWVEYGYTF
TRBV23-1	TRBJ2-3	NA	CASSNQGLVDTQYF
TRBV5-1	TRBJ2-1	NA	CASSARATYNEQFF
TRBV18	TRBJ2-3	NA	CASWTSGGTTDTQYF
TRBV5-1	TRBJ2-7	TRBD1	CASSVGQATGEQYF
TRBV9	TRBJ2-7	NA	CASSVTASVPYEQYF
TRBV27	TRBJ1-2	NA	CASSFSQGHYGYTF
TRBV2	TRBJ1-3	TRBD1	CASSPETGQPDYF
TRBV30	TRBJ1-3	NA	CAWSVDSQFVSGNTIYF
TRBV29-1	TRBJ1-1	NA	CTGREGPNTEAFF
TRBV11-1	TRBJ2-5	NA	CASSRGTVMETQYF
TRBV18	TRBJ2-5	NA	CASSPNREETQYF
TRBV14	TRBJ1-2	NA	CASSQRDSRGSNYGYTF
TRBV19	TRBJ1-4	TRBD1	CASSPGQGFANEKLFF
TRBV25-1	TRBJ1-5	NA	CASSDYNQPQHF
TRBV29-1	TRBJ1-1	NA	CSVHSVMNTEAFF
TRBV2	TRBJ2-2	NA	CASSFVSGELFF
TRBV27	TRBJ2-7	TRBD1	CASSLWLDREQYF
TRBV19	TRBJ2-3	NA	CASSWGYTQYF
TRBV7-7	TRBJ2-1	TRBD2	CASSLGPGGEQFF
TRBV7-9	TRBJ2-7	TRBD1	CASSLEVDRGLEQYF
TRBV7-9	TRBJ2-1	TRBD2	CASSGTSGSSSYNEQFF
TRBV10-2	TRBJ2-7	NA	CASGGGVRYEQYF
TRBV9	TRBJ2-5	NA	CASSVDGARKTQYF
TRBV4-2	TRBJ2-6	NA	CASSQDPLYHSGANVLTF
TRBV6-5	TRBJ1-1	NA	CASGRGGIEGTEAFF
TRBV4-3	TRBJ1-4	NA	CASSQSRSQGKLFF
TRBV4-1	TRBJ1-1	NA	CASSQDPSNTEAFF
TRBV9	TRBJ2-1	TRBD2	CASSATQGLAGDEQFF
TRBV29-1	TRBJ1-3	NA	CSVLVNGNTIYF
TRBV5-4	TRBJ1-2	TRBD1	CASSSGQGRYGYTF
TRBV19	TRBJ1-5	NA	CASSGQGDQPQHF
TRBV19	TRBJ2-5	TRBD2	CASSIFRGGTQYF
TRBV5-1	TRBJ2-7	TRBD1	CASSWTGDSYEQYF
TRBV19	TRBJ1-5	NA	CASSPTGRDHQPQHF
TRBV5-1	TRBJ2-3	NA	CASSFRGIRTDTQYF
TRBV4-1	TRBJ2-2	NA	CASSQVAHTWNTGELFF
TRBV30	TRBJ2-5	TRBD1	CAWKDRVGETQYF
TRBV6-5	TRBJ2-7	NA	CASRKVGTSSYEQYF
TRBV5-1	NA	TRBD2	CASSLGLSSGHYEQYF
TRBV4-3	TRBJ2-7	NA	CASSQTGSSYEQYF
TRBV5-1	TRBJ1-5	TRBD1	CASSPEGQGFQPQHF
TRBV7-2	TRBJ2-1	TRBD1	CASSLGQGSYNEQFF
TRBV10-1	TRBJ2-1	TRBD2	CASSERGLAGRSYNEQFF
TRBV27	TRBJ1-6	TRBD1	CASSLWPGGFYNSPLHF
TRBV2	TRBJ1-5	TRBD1	CASTEKDRDQPQHF
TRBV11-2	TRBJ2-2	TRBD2	CASIPWTSGSTGELFF